The 19 T cell receptor beta chains listed next were all sequenced from one sample in a study of post-analysis software for immune sequencing data. The study, taken as a whole, reports: TRBV5-6, TRBV5-1 and TRBV20-1 belonged to a set of roughly five TRBV segments that were more frequent in patients than controls.

These receptors have no known antigen. Built from TCR beta cDNA, the libraries had unique molecular identifiers in them. One entry per CDR3 protein results from TCRdb running MiXCR on the PCR reads. The repertoire consists of approximately 730,000 distinct CDR3 sequences, with roughly 27% occurring once and the leading ten covering approximately 0.55%. The sample was blood. These receptor sequences come from a girl aged 10-17 years with multiple sclerosis.

This clonotype was seen more than once but under ten times. The J gene is TRBJ1-4, the V gene TRBV7-2; TRBD1 matches 11 bases. The CDR3 spans 15 residues. Germline-derived CDR1 and CDR2 are SGHTA and FQGNSA. With 4 bases clipped from V and 8 bases from J, the junction kept 6 bases outside the gene matches. The CDR3 DNA is TGTGCCAGCAGCTACTCCGGGACAGGGGGAGAAAAACTGTTTTTT. Its translation is CASSYSGTGGEKLFF.

This clonotype was counted only a few times. V usage is TRBV5-1 and J usage is TRBJ2-5; 15 nucleotides line up with TRBD2. V shed 3 bases, J shed 2 bases, and the junction held 5 bases outside the gene matches. This CDR3 has 17 residues. CDR1 and CDR2 from the germline V gene are SGHRS and YFSETQ. CDR3 sequence (DNA): TGCGCCAGCAGCTCCGGACTAGCGGGGGGGATACAAGAGACCCAGTACTTC. Translated: CASSSGLAGGIQETQYF.

There are a few counts of this clonotype. The rearrangement uses TRBV20-1 and TRBJ1-2, with D perhaps TRBD1 (6 bases). Trimming took 0 bases from V and 6 from J, leaving 14 bases between them. CDR1 and CDR2 from the germline V gene are DFQATT and SNEGSKA (reference sequence). CDR3 length: 14 amino acids. CDR3 sequence reads: CSARDGGGQHGYTF. CDR3 in DNA: TGCAGTGCTAGAGATGGGGGGGGGCAGCATGGCTACACCTTC.

J is TRBJ1-4 and V is TRBV7-8; D ambiguous. The CDR3 totals 15 residues. CDR1 and CDR2 (germline): SGHVS, FQNEAQ. Trimming removed 2 bases from V and 8 bases from J, with 15 bases in between. CDR3 sequence reads: CASSLNPGVEEKLFF. Written as DNA, the CDR3 is TGTGCCAGCAGCTTAAACCCCGGCGTGGAGGAAAAACTGTTTTTT.

The V and J genes are TRBV7-6 and TRBJ2-7; D is ambiguous. V gave up 1 base and J gave up 2 bases, with 6 bases separating them. Germline V gives CDR1 SGHVS, CDR2 FNYEAQ. This CDR3 is 13 amino acids long. CDR3 loop: CASSLDWPYEQYF. The CDR3, as DNA: TGTGCCAGCAGCTTAGACTGGCCCTACGAGCAGTACTTC.

This sequence joins TRBV28 and TRBJ1-2, with a possible D match to TRBD1 (6 bases). The V gene's germline CDR1 is MDHEN and CDR2 SYDVKM. CDR3 length: 14 residues. The ends were cut back, 8 bases at V and 4 bases at J, with 17 bases in the middle. The CDR3 sequence is CASGSFGGRYGYTF. CDR3 sequence (DNA): TGTGCCAGCGGTTCTTTTGGGGGCCGCTATGGCTACACCTTC.

The genes are TRBV18 and TRBJ2-3; 10 positions match TRBD1. Germline CDR1 is KGHSH and CDR2 is LQKENI. The CDR3 sequence is 17 residues long. V lost 1 base, J lost 2 bases, and 6 bases stayed unmatched. CDR3: CASSPLPGQGLTDTQYF. CDR3 DNA: TGTGCCAGCTCACCACTTCCGGGACAGGGGCTCACAGATACGCAGTATTTT.

The chain uses TRBV11-2 and TRBJ2-2; D is perhaps TRBD1 (6 bases). Germline loops: CDR1 SGHAT, CDR2 FQNNGV. The V end lost 2 bases, the J end lost 3 bases, and 13 bases lay between the germline ends. This CDR3 is built from 16 residues. CDR3 protein: CASSLRWGPDTGELFF. CDR3 sequence (DNA): TGTGCCAGCAGCTTACGCTGGGGGCCGGACACCGGGGAGCTGTTTTTT.

This clonotype appeared many times. The V and J genes are TRBV6-1 and TRBJ2-7, with 11 bases lining up with TRBD2. The CDR3 has 17 residues. Germline V gene data show CDR1 as MNHNS and CDR2 as SASEGT. V lost 2 bases, J lost 6 bases, and 12 bases stayed unmatched. The CDR3 DNA reads TGTGCCAGCAGTGAACGAAAACTAGCGGGAGCAGGACTCGAGCAGTACTTC. Translated: CASSERKLAGAGLEQYF.

The V gene is TRBV19, the J gene TRBJ1-1; 8 bases line up with TRBD1. In germline, CDR1 is LNHDA, CDR2 SQIVND (reference sequence). Trimming removed 8 bases from V and 0 bases from J; junction bases left unmatched: 8. The CDR3 extends over 15 amino acids. The CDR3 here is CASRDRTGLNTEAFF. The CDR3 DNA is TGTGCCAGTCGCGACCGGACAGGGCTGAACACTGAAGCTTTCTTT.

This clonotype was seen more than once but under ten times. The rearrangement joins TRBV7-9 to TRBJ2-1; maybe TRBD2 (6 bases). Trimming took off 10 bases at V and 6 bases at J, with 19 bases between the two ends. This CDR3 region has 14 residues. Germline V CDR1 and CDR2: SEHNR, FQNEAQ (reference sequence). CDR3 nucleotides: TGTGCCACTAACCCGGCGGGACCCCCCAATGAGCAGTTCTTC. Protein: CATNPAGPPNEQFF.

This chain connects TRBV7-2 to TRBJ2-2; no definite D call. This CDR3 comprises 14 residues. Trimming left V 4 bases short and J 6 bases short, with 12 bases between. Germline loops: CDR1 SGHTA, CDR2 FQGNSA. This CDR3 is CASSSPTVPGELFF. The CDR3 DNA reads TGTGCCAGCAGCTCACCCACCGTTCCCGGGGAGCTGTTTTTT.

The chain has TRBV5-1 and TRBJ2-3; the match to TRBD1 covers 9 bases. V gave up 4 bases and J gave up 5 bases; unmatched junction bases: 17. The CDR3 is 18 residues long. Germline V CDR1 and CDR2: SGHRS, YFSETQ. The CDR3 loop is CASSLVPPGTGTEDTQYF. DNA for the CDR3: TGCGCCAGCAGCCTGGTCCCCCCCGGGACAGGGACGGAAGATACGCAGTATTTT. Full variable domain (outside the CDR3, taken from reference TRBV5-1 and TRBJ2-3): KAGVTQTPRYLIKTRGQQVTLSCSPISGHRSVSWYQQTPGQGLQFLFEYFSETQRNKGNFPGRFSGRQFSNSRSEMNVSTLELGDSALYLCASSLVPPGTGTEDTQYFGPGTRLTVL.

The rearrangement links TRBV3-1 to TRBJ2-3, with 7 bases fitting TRBD2. This CDR3 has 15 residues. J lost 0 bases, V lost 9 bases, and 9 bases had no gene match. Per the germline V gene, CDR1 is LGHDT and CDR2 is YNNKEL (reference sequence). CDR3 region: CASGGGSTSTDTQYF. The CDR3 nucleotides read TGTGCCAGTGGGGGGGGGTCTACTAGCACAGATACGCAGTATTTT.

V gene TRBV20-1 combines with J gene TRBJ2-1; maybe TRBD1 (6 bases). Germline V gene data show CDR1 as DFQATT and CDR2 as SNEGSKA (reference sequence). CDR3 length equals 14 residues. Trimming stripped 3 bases from V and 10 bases from J, with 19 bases between. The CDR3 sequence is CSASLLQGFREQFF. In DNA, the CDR3 is TGCAGTGCTAGTCTCTTACAGGGCTTCCGGGAGCAGTTCTTC.

This clonotype was counted only a few times. The chain uses TRBV7-2 and TRBJ1-2; possible D gene TRBD1, 6 bases. Looked up from germline, CDR1 is SGHTA and CDR2 is FQGNSA. This CDR3 is built from 15 residues. Trimming took 1 base from V and 1 from J, leaving 10 bases between them. For the CDR3, the DNA is TGTGCCAGCAGCTTAGATCGGACAGTTAACTATGGCTACACCTTC. It specifies CASSLDRTVNYGYTF.

The chain uses TRBV12-3 or TRBV12-4 and TRBJ2-1; 9 nucleotides agree with TRBD1. The CDR3 consists of 16 residues. V trimming: 4 bases; J trimming: 4 bases; junction bases outside the gene matches: 8. The CDR3 DNA sequence: TGTGCCAGCAGTTCCACCGACAGGGGGGGTTACAATGAGCAGTTCTTC. As protein: CASSSTDRGGYNEQFF.

With respect to this clonotype: This sequence may be a read error, since a much larger clone differs from it by one base. The chain joins TRBV9 to TRBJ2-7; 12 bases are shared with TRBD2. The CDR3 runs 17 residues. The V gene's germline CDR1 is SGDLS and CDR2 YYNGEE. J gave up 7 bases and V 2 bases, and 13 bases lay outside the gene matches. The chain's CDR3 is CASSVGSLAGGYNEQYF. CDR3 sequence (DNA): TGTGCCAGCAGCGTGGGTTCTCTAGCGGGAGGGTACAATGAGCAGTACTTC.

The chain recombines TRBV6-2 or TRBV6-3 with TRBJ2-7; TRBD2 aligns across 12 bases. The CDR3 totals 18 residues. CDR1 MNHEY and CDR2 SVGEGT come from the germline V gene. The junction had 12 bases not matched to a gene; V was cut back by 2 bases and J by 4 bases. CDR3 nucleotide sequence: TGTGCCAGCAGTTACACGCTAAGACTAGCGGGAGACTCTTACGAGCAGTACTTC. This encodes CASSYTLRLAGDSYEQYF.